Listed here are 12 T cell receptor beta chains from one sample, sequenced in a study of blood T cell repertoires in COVID-19. This table comes from immunoSEQ multiplex PCR, and its TCRdb copy is limited to in-frame clones, with some not included. This table holds about 230,000 clones, about 85% found once. The sequencing input was peripheral blood. The receptor set was obtained from a man in his forties with acute or convalescent COVID-19.

Details on this clone: At the DNA level, this CDR3 is encoded by other sequences in the same sample as well. The CDR3 protein is CASSLSGGAETQYF. The CDR3 DNA follows: TGTGCCAGCAGCCTGAGCGGGGGGGCGGAGACCCAGTACTTC. The chain uses TRBV7-3 and TRBJ2-5, with TRBD2 identical over 10 bases. Germline CDR1 is SGHTA and CDR2 is FQGTGA. CDR3 size: 14 residues. The V and J ends lost 5 bases and 5 bases, in that order; junction bases with no gene match: 5.

This chain links TRBV14 with TRBJ1-1; 7 positions agree with TRBD1. The CDR3 spans 14 residues. J gave up 4 bases and V 4 bases, and 6 bases lay outside the gene matches. The V gene's germline CDR1 is SGHDN and CDR2 FVKESK. The CDR3 spells CASSLGGGSTEAFF. CDR3 nucleotide sequence: TGTGCCAGCAGCCTCGGAGGGGGCTCCACTGAAGCTTTCTTT.

This clone was observed a few times. The V and J genes are TRBV9 and TRBJ1-2; D not resolved. The CDR3 length is 15 residues. CDR1 and CDR2 from the germline V gene are SGDLS and YYNGEE. Trimming shortened V by 0 bases and J by 1 base, and 10 bases separated the two germline ends. CDR3 sequence: CASSVGGEGNYGYTF. The CDR3 DNA follows: TGTGCCAGCAGCGTAGGCGGGGAGGGTAACTATGGCTACACCTTC.

The V call is TRBV5-6, the J call TRBJ2-2, with a tentative D call TRBD2 (6 bases). The length of the CDR3 is 17 residues. Trimming removed 3 bases from V and 5 bases from J, with 20 bases in between. Germline CDR1 SGHDT, CDR2 YYEEEE. CDR3 sequence: CASSSTRVRAGTGELFF. CDR3 DNA: TGTGCCAGCAGCTCGACTCGTGTCAGGGCGGGGACCGGGGAGCTGTTTTTT.

The chain uses TRBV10-3 and TRBJ2-5; D possibly corresponds to TRBD1 (5 bases). Trimming stripped 8 bases from V and 5 bases from J, with 15 bases between. Looked up from germline, CDR1 is ENHRY and CDR2 is SYGVKD. CDR3 size: 13 residues. The CDR3 bases are TGTGCCATCTCGAAGGGGCTGGGGGAGACCCAGTACTTC. Protein product: CAISKGLGETQYF.

The chain employs TRBV30 and TRBJ1-4; D not certain. The CDR3 contains 13 residues. Looked up from germline, CDR1 is GTSNPN and CDR2 is SVGIG (reference sequence). V lost 0 bases, J lost 10 bases, and 12 bases lay in between. This CDR3 reads CAWSVEGSGKLFF. CDR3 nucleotides: TGTGCCTGGAGTGTCGAAGGTTCGGGAAAACTGTTTTTT.

There are a few counts of this clone. V gene TRBV3-1 (or the pseudogene TRBV3-2) combines with J gene TRBJ2-7, with D possibly being TRBD2 (6 bases). The CDR3 covers 17 residues. The V end was cut by 0 bases, the J end by 3 bases, with 18 bases between. Per germline, CDR1 LGHDT and CDR2 YNNKEL (reference sequence). CDR3 DNA sequence: TGTGCCAGCAGCCAAGATCAACTCCGGGACTCATACTACGAGCAGTACTTC. This encodes CASSQDQLRDSYYEQYF.

V gene TRBV6-2 or TRBV6-3 combines with J gene TRBJ1-4; 7 bases align to TRBD1. The CDR3 sequence is 15 residues long. Germline V gives CDR1 MNHEY, CDR2 SVGEGT. The V gene end was trimmed by 5 bases and the J gene end by 5 bases; junction bases not matched to a gene: 8. CDR3: CASSRKGQPNEKLFF. DNA of the CDR3: TGTGCCAGCAGTCGCAAGGGACAGCCAAATGAAAAACTGTTTTTT.

The chain joins TRBV6-5 to TRBJ1-3; 8 nucleotides agree with TRBD1. This CDR3 spans 16 amino acids. The ends lost 2 bases at V and 0 bases at J; junction bases unmatched: 3. In germline, CDR1 is MNHEY, CDR2 SVGAGI. CDR3 sequence reads: CASSYADRGSGNTIYF. CDR3 bases: TGTGCCAGCAGTTACGCCGACAGGGGCTCTGGAAACACCATATATTTT.

This rearrangement joins TRBV28 to TRBJ1-4; D unclear. This CDR3 region has 15 residues. V was shortened by 4 bases and J by 10 bases, with 19 bases between the two germline ends. Germline V CDR1 and CDR2: MDHEN, SYDVKM. The CDR3 is CASSSTGAQAGKLFF. The CDR3 DNA reads TGTGCCAGCAGTTCCACGGGCGCCCAAGCGGGAAAACTGTTTTTT.

In this sample, this clone turned up once. The rearrangement uses TRBV2 and TRBJ1-4, with D unclear. The CDR3 contains 15 residues. Trimming took 8 bases from V and 0 from J, leaving 13 bases between them. Per germline, CDR1 SNHLY and CDR2 FYNNEI. CDR3 sequence: CASDGEIATNEKLFF. For the CDR3, the DNA is TGTGCCAGCGATGGGGAGATTGCAACTAATGAAAAACTGTTTTTT.

The chain employs TRBV5-1 and TRBJ2-1, with 10 positions matching TRBD2. With 2 bases clipped from V and 9 bases from J, the junction kept 5 bases outside the gene matches. The CDR3 is 14 amino acids. Per germline, CDR1 SGHRS and CDR2 YFSETQ. The CDR3 nucleotides are TGCGCCAGCAGCTTTAGCGGGGGGCCCGGTGAGCAGTTCTTC. Translated: CASSFSGGPGEQFF.